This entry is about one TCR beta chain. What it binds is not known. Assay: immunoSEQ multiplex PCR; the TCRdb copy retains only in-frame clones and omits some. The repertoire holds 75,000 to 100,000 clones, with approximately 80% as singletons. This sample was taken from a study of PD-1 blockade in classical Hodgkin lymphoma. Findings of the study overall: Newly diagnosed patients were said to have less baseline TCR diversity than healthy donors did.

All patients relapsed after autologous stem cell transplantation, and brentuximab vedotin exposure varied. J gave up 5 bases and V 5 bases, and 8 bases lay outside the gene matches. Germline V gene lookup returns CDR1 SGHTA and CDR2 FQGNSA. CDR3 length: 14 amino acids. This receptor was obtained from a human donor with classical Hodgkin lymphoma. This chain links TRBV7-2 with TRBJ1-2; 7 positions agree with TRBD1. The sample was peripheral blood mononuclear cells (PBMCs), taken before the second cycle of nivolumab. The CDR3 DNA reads TGTGCCAGCAGCATCCCCGGGACAGCGTATGGCTACACCTTC. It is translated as CASSIPGTAYGYTF. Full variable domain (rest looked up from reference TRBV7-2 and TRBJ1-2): GAGVSQSPSNKVTEKGKDVELRCDPISGHTALYWYRQSLGQGLEFLIYFQGNSAPDKSGLPSDRFSAERTGGSVSTLTIQRTQQEDSAVYLCASSIPGTAYGYTFGSGTRLTVV.